Included here is one T cell receptor (beta chain) sequence, with context. The CDR3 covers 13 residues. CDR1 and CDR2 from the germline V gene are MNHEY and SVGAGI. The source of the sample is a study of CXCR3-negative and CXCR3-positive naive CD8 T cells. All TRB cDNA libraries came from 5' RACE performed with UMI labels. TCRdb reprocessed the 5' RACE reads and stores each CDR3 protein as one record, lacking DNA. This table lists around 140,000 distinct CDR3 sequences. The chain joins TRBV6-5 to TRBJ1-1. This TCR was sampled from a human donor in good health. Some clones in this sample may be carry-over from other donors' samples. Sample: naive CXCR3- CD8+ T cells from blood. The subset here: CD45RO-CCR7+CD27+CD95- naive CD8+ T cells lacking CXCR3 (TNR3-). CDR3 sequence reads: CASSYLAGGEAFF.